This T cell receptor beta chain was obtained from a study of a mutant IDH1 vaccine in newly diagnosed glioma. Study context: Visits designated V12 and V13 were conducted at weeks 35 and 47, respectively.

Trimming shortened V by 2 bases and J by 5 bases, and 16 bases separated the two germline ends. Germline CDR1 is MNHNS and CDR2 is SASEGT. CDR3 length: 15 amino acids. Time point here: week 47, end of study. Topical imiquimod accompanied each vaccine dose, which consisted of 300 ug of mutant IDH1 20-mer peptide. With regard to this clone: Its specificity is not known.

Profiling relied on immunoSEQ multiplex PCR, and the TCRdb table lists in-frame clones only, not all of them. The sample holds approximately 31,000 clones, approximately 83% seen once. Sequenced material: PBMCs, taken from a glioma patient whose treatment included an IDH1 peptide vaccine. The gene calls are TRBV6-1 and TRBJ2-7; tentative D call: TRBD2 (6 bases). This TCR was sampled from a man aged 25 to 45 with glioma. CDR3 region: CASSEREEGPHEQYF. The DNA of the CDR3 is TGTGCCAGCAGTGAAAGGGAGGAGGGCCCCCACGAGCAGTACTTC.